These T cell receptor beta chains were read from a single sample in a study of cytomegalovirus exposure and HLA in healthy donors. Sequencing was performed with immunoSEQ multiplex PCR; in TCRdb, only in-frame clones are kept and a portion is missing. In the table there are some 100,000 clones, over 55% of which are singletons. Sequences were obtained from PBMCs. These receptors all stem from a young woman in good health and CMV-seropositive. CDR3s include the opening cysteine and the closing phenylalanine or tryptophan. A D gene is named only where the DNA matches it firmly. Where a row states a size, it is once, few, many or the class of an expanded clone; other rows omit it.

j_gene	len	d_gene	abundance	v_gene	CDR3nt	CDR3aa
TRBJ1-1	15	TRBD1	few	TRBV7-3	TGTGCCAGCAGCTTAGGGACAGGTTGGATGACTGAAGCTTTCTTT	CASSLGTGWMTEAFF
TRBJ2-5	17	-	-	TRBV7-9	TGTGCCAGCAGCCCCCGGGCGGGGTTGGGGCGAATGGAGACCCAGTACTTC	CASSPRAGLGRMETQYF
TRBJ2-7	13	TRBD1	-	TRBV29-1	TGCAGCGTTGGGGCCGGGACAGAGTACGAGCAGTACTTC	CSVGAGTEYEQYF
TRBJ2-7	15	TRBD1	-	TRBV6-6	TGTGCCAGCAGTTCCTCAGAGGGGGCTGGCTACGAGCAGTACTTC	CASSSSEGAGYEQYF
TRBJ2-5	15	TRBD2	-	TRBV6-1	TGTGCCAGCAGTGCAATTCGGGGGGGCCCCGAGACCCAGTACTTC	CASSAIRGGPETQYF
TRBJ2-7	19	TRBD1	-	TRBV28	TGTGCCAGCAGTTTATTCAGGGGGCAGCGGATGAACCGGGTGTGGGAGCAGTACTTC	CASSLFRGQRMNRVWEQYF
TRBJ1-2	14	-	-	TRBV19	TGTGCCAGTAGTACGGCAGGGGATAACTATGGCTACACCTTC	CASSTAGDNYGYTF
TRBJ1-3	12	-	few	TRBV4-3	TGCGCCAGCAGCCAAGGGGCAGACACCATATATTTT	CASSQGADTIYF
TRBJ1-5	13	-	once	TRBV28	TGTGCCAGCAGTTTCGGCGGCGATCAGCCCCAGCATTTT	CASSFGGDQPQHF
TRBJ1-4	14	TRBD1	-	TRBV4-3	TGCGCCAGCAGCCAAGGGACAGGGGGTGAAAAACTGTTTTTT	CASSQGTGGEKLFF
TRBJ2-2	15	TRBD2	-	TRBV7-3	TGTGCCAGCAGCTTAATGAGCGGGAGCCCCGGGGAGCTGTTTTTT	CASSLMSGSPGELFF
TRBJ1-1	15	TRBD1	-	TRBV28	TGTGCCAGCAGTCCAGGGGGCGCCTCGAACACTGAAGCTTTCTTT	CASSPGGASNTEAFF
TRBJ2-7	15	-	few	TRBV19	TGTGCCAGTAGCCTCCTGGGGGGGGCTACCTACGAGCAGTACTTC	CASSLLGGATYEQYF
TRBJ1-3	15	-	-	TRBV9	TGTGCCAGCAGCGTCGGAGGGGAAGCTGGAAACACCATATATTTT	CASSVGGEAGNTIYF
TRBJ2-7	13	TRBD2	-	TRBV5-4	TGTGCCAGCAGCTTGGCCGGGACTAGCAAGCAGTACTTC	CASSLAGTSKQYF
TRBJ1-1	14	-	-	TRBV9	TGTGCCAGCAGCGCTAGCGGGGACAACACTGAAGCTTTCTTT	CASSASGDNTEAFF
TRBJ2-1	12	-	-	TRBV7-9	TGTGCCAGCAGCTTACCCCTTTCGGAGCAGTTCTTC	CASSLPLSEQFF
TRBJ1-1	13	TRBD1	-	TRBV6-5	TGTGCCAGCGGGGGGACAGGGCGTGGTGAAGCTTTCTTT	CASGGTGRGEAFF
TRBJ1-2	15	-	-	TRBV6-6	TGTGCCAGCAGTTACGGCGGGGGAGCTAACTATGGCTACACCTTC	CASSYGGGANYGYTF
TRBJ2-3	16	-	-	TRBV9	TGTGCCAGCAGCGTTGGCCCGGGGGTGACGGGGAATACGCAGTATTTT	CASSVGPGVTGNTQYF
TRBJ1-6	15	-	-	TRBV7-3	TGTGCCAGCAGCTTTTCAGGGGAGAAGAATTCACCCCTCCACTTT	CASSFSGEKNSPLHF
TRBJ1-3	16	-	-	TRBV7-9	TGTGCCAGCAGCTTATGGGCAGGGGATTCGGGAAACACCATATATTTT	CASSLWAGDSGNTIYF
TRBJ1-2	14	TRBD1	-	TRBV5-4	TGTGCCAGCAGCATAAACCAGGGGGCTGGTGGCTACACCTTC	CASSINQGAGGYTF
TRBJ1-3	16	TRBD1	-	TRBV7-9	TGTGCCAGCAGCTATCCACAGGGGGCTGCTGGAAACACCATATATTTT	CASSYPQGAAGNTIYF
TRBJ2-7	15	-	-	TRBV27	TGTGCCAGCAGTTTATCGAGGCAGGGGGGCTACGAGCAGTACTTC	CASSLSRQGGYEQYF
TRBJ2-3	19	TRBD1	few	TRBV9	TGTGCCAGCAGCGTGGGACAGGGGGTCGGAGCTTCTAGCACAGATACGCAGTATTTT	CASSVGQGVGASSTDTQYF
TRBJ2-5	17	-	-	TRBV5-1	TGCGCCAGCAGCTTGGCCTTAGGGGGGGCCAGCCAAGAGACCCAGTACTTC	CASSLALGGASQETQYF
TRBJ2-7	17	TRBD2	-	TRBV7-8	TGTGCCAGCAGCTCCCCGTTGACCGCGGGGGAAAGTAGTGAGCAGTACTTC	CASSSPLTAGESSEQYF
TRBJ1-1	11	-	-	TRBV20-1	TGCAGTGCCTTTAGAACCACTGAAGCTTTCTTT	CSAFRTTEAFF
TRBJ2-7	16	TRBD1	-	TRBV29-1	TGCAGCGTTGCAGGGACAGGGCTTTCGAGCTCCTACGAGCAGTACTTC	CSVAGTGLSSSYEQYF
TRBJ2-7	14	-	-	TRBV30	TGTGCCTGGAGTGTACTAGGACCCCGCTACGAGCAGTACTTC	CAWSVLGPRYEQYF